The T cell receptor beta chain described here comes from a study of cytomegalovirus exposure and HLA in healthy donors (dated by TCRdb to the late 2010s). As for the study more broadly: An earlier analysis of 587 of the donors reported approximately 260 Gb of sequence data and around 110 million unique TCR beta sequences obtained from around 190 million T cells. Five DR-DQ haplotypes were handled as single units for association and clustering because linkage in the cohort was strong. A later genetic analysis used genome-wide SNP genotypes for 398 of the 666 donors, treating that subset as a discovery cohort. Donor age, sex, ethnicity and CMV serostatus were compiled together with the repertoire data. All discovery cohort repertoires had been generated on a single sequencing platform. Both class I and class II loci were covered by HLA typing, at four-digit resolution. On average, approximately 250,000 unique TCR beta nucleotide sequences were sequenced per donor among 398 genotyped donors of the cohort, with roughly a sixth of those sequences being non-productive. An earlier analysis of 587 of the donors applied high-throughput TCR beta sequencing to assess whether each TCR beta V gene segment acted as functional or pseudogenic. The number of donors typed differed by locus, with about 629-630 for A, B, C, DRB1 and DQB1, roughly 520 for DQA1, 600 to 610 for DPA1, and around 450 for DPB1. To predict cytomegalovirus infection status, the study brought together high-throughput TCR immunosequencing, statistical association of individual TCRs with disease status, and machine learning. Among the roughly 370 genotyped donors, 81% belonged to the genetic ancestry cluster associated with self-reported Caucasian donors. In a later analysis, previously published TCR beta repertoires from fewer than 750 donors were re-analyzed and high-resolution HLA genotyping was added so that TCR occurrence patterns could be studied. Rather than drawing on any new phenotypic data, the later analysis identified candidate immune exposures from TCR beta sequences and the way those sequences occurred across donors. Besides the first cohort of approximately 710 subjects, a separate validation cohort made up of 120 different subjects was used. An early release covering over 500 HLA-typed donors comprised around 300 gigabases of sequencing data and approximately 80 million unique TCR sequences. The T cell repertoires of 666 subjects were profiled by immunosequencing and related to cytomegalovirus serostatus. The study was designed to test whether signatures of past pathogen exposure could be identified by cataloging public T cell receptors.

The full study reports these points: A total of fewer than 200 TCR beta chains were listed by the study as associated with cytomegalovirus. When HLA alleles, especially DR and DQ, strongly co-occurred, TCR associations were difficult to assign to individual alleles. Three of the identified cytomegalovirus-associated TCR beta chains were confirmed in vitro to be specific for cytomegalovirus antigens. This cohort had only TCR beta chains sequenced, and the lack of alpha or paired-chain data limited which features could be detected. Specific HLA alleles were associated with over 15,000 TCR beta sequences at a false discovery rate of 0.05 in a later analysis. The classifier was reported to diagnose cytomegalovirus status with high specificity and sensitivity in both the original and validation cohorts. In a later genetic analysis, a missense DCLRE1C variant was associated with V-gene and J-gene trimming of TCR beta chains, and the association was replicated in an independent cohort. Because HLA typing was missing for some donors at each locus, association tests included only the typed subset. Several of the top co-occurrence clusters appeared to be linked to parvovirus B19, influenza, CMV and Epstein-Barr virus, according to a later analysis. According to a later genetic analysis, donors in an Asian-associated ancestry cluster had fewer N-insertions in productive TCRs than the approximately 650-donor mean. The sequencing pipeline was judged likely to have produced a cluster of highly shared sequence variants as a technical artifact. In a later analysis, TCR association rates were found to vary across HLA loci, with the most associated TCRs seen for DRB1 alleles and the fewest for HLA-C alleles. Most CMV-associated TCR beta chains appeared to be HLA-restricted in a later analysis, and the HLA associations seemed to be driven largely by CMV exposure. Across donors, most TCR sequences were observed very rarely, whereas some public TCRs were present in many individuals. Some IMGT-functional V segments, including TRBV6-2 and TRBV6-3, could not be told apart with the 87-base-pair reads, so those segments were excluded. The authors suggested that the approach could potentially be extended to other disease states and immunological phenotypes. Immune exposure information for the cohort was limited to CMV serostatus. In an earlier analysis of several hundred of the donors, most TCR beta V segments were observed in productive rearrangements about 87% or about 30% of the time, broadly matching IMGT annotations. Because counts were too low, 15 to 20 rarely observed V segments, including chromosome 9 orphons, were excluded from the earlier analysis of 587 of the donors. Linkage disequilibrium might explain the correlated functional status among segregating V segments, but an unknown experimental factor could not be ruled out. A further reported finding was that TCR beta sequences accurately predicted the HLA-A and HLA-B alleles for most subjects in the first cohort. Presence/absence analyses assumed roughly uniform sequencing depth across donors, an assumption that may not hold. In a later analysis, HLA-associated TCR beta chains were found to be more clonally expanded and to have lower generation probabilities than equally common non-associated chains.

Library preparation employed the immunoSEQ multiplex PCR assay. For the multiplex PCR, a mixture combining 60 forward primers for TCR Vbeta segments and 13 reverse primers for TCR Jbeta segments was used. The CDR3 region of rearranged TCR beta genes was amplified from genomic DNA by a multiplex PCR assay. Amplified TCR beta libraries were sequenced as 87-base-pair reads on the Illumina HiSeq System. Under the source paper's analysis protocol: Across the 500 to 700 repertoires, a later analysis counted approximately 75 million unique TCR beta chains, around 10 million of which were shared by at least two donors. To remove PCR and sequencing errors, raw reads were error-corrected and collapsed into unique sequences using a nearest-neighbor algorithm that merged closely related sequences. V, D and J gene segments were assigned by aligning CDR3 sequences to IMGT reference sequences. Each retained sequence needed at least a six-nucleotide match to both a V gene segment and a J gene segment. A rearrangement counted as productive if the CDR3 had no stop codons and remained in frame with V and J, and every other rearrangement counted as non-productive. Following IMGT convention, CDR3 was defined as the stretch from the second conserved V-encoded cysteine to the conserved J-encoded phenylalanine. The earlier analysis of 500 to 600 of the donors excluded sequences that lacked an unambiguous match to a single V gene segment. An earlier analysis of a few hundred of the donors classified V segments as functional when productive rearrangements were above 56.7% and as segregating when the standard deviation between donors was above 5%. A statistical classification framework was built to diagnose cytomegalovirus status from the catalog of TCR beta chain sequences. A later analysis assigned V and J genes by comparing TCR nucleotide sequences with IMGT/GENE-DB human TR gene sequences. Using the TCRdist pipeline, a later analysis assigned CDR3 sequences along with most-parsimonious VDJ recombination scenarios. A later analysis defined each TCR beta chain by its CDR3 amino acid sequence plus V-gene family, and excluded reads lacking a unique V-gene family. A later analysis removed several hundred highly shared, low-generation-probability nucleotide sequences to deal with suspected cross-contamination and a sequencing artifact. A later analysis calculated a clonal expansion index for each public chain from normalized within-repertoire ranks of inferred template counts. In a later analysis, generation probabilities were computed using a VDJ recombination model fitted to out-of-frame rearrangements, and the results were checked against IGoR. Hypergeometric tests were used in a later analysis to score TCR-TCR, TCR-HLA and TCR-CMV co-occurrence, with a repertoire-size bias correction applied to the TCR pairs. To estimate false discovery rates, a later analysis permuted the HLA or CMV assignments 20 times. In a later analysis, co-occurring TCRs were grouped using DBSCAN, and TCRdist sequence similarity was added for clustering within HLA-allele-positive subsets. For co-occurrence clustering, repertoires with fewer than 30,000 or more than 120,000 public chains were excluded, along with roughly 5 repertoires with anomalous nucleotide sharing. TCRdb retrieved this table from immuneACCESS and kept in-frame rearrangements only. Not all clones are present; in checked studies, unresolved V genes account for under half, and no reason is known for the remainder. V, J and clone size are taken as reported in that table, and D and trimming were inferred from the DNA itself. This sample holds 110,000 or so clones; around four fifths were observed only once. 7.7% of the sample rests with the top ten.

CDR1 is given as MGHRA and CDR2 as YSYEKL, both from the germline V gene. Counted from cysteine to phenylalanine, this CDR3 has 15 amino acids. The only DNA kept is the CDR3, 45 bases in frame from the first base. Cut back by 2 bases and 4 bases, the V and J ends lie 15 bases apart. This clone was detected a few times. Its binding antigen is unknown. Nothing much larger sits one base from this clone, and base qualities are not available. The cohort consisted of approximately 670 healthy bone marrow donors. At the time of sampling, all cohort members were nominally healthy, though unrecorded immune exposures were likely present. The donor was CMV seropositive and was included in the group of 289 seropositive cohort members. A peripheral blood sample was provided by each donor, and peripheral blood mononuclear cells were used for TCR beta sequencing. The Qiagen DNeasy Blood Extraction Kit was used to extract genomic DNA from the blood cell samples.

The specimen sequenced was PBMCs. The receptor was isolated from a woman aged 45-60 years in good health and CMV-seropositive. The chain links TRBV4-1 with TRBJ2-7; TRBD1 is a possible D gene, resting on 6 matching bases. The nucleotide sequence reads as follows: TGCGCCAGCAGCCAATTCGGGACATTTGAGTACGAGCAGTACTTC. Translated, it reads CASSQFGTFEYEQYF.